A single sample gave rise to the 23 T cell receptor beta chains below, sequenced in a study of CD8+CD57+ T cells in acquired aplastic anemia. Sequencing involved patients with CD8+CD57+ cell expansion previously shown by flow cytometry. Genomic DNA templated the TCR beta VDJ and CDR3 profiling. TCRdb reprocessed the reads with MiXCR, giving one entry per CDR3 protein. The repertoire includes 90,000 to 150,000 distinct CDR3 sequences, over 55% of them detected once, and roughly 29% sits in the top ten. Source material: sorted CD4+, CD8+, or CD8+CD57+ T cells (not recorded which) from PBMCs. The receptors were sampled from a human donor with aplastic anemia.

This clonotype was seen at least ten times. The gene calls are TRBV20-1 and TRBJ2-1; no definite D call. The CDR3 extends over 12 amino acids. Germline values: CDR1 DFQATT, CDR2 SNEGSKA (reference sequence). The germline V and J ends were trimmed by 2 bases and 8 bases, with 10 bases remaining between them. The DNA of the CDR3 is TGCAGTGCTAGACGGCTAGGAGATGAGCAGTTCTTC. It encodes CSARRLGDEQFF.

V and J are TRBV11-1 and TRBJ2-3; 12 bases map to TRBD2. V lost 1 base to trimming and J lost 0 bases; unmatched junction nucleotides: 8. Germline assignment: CDR1 SGHAT and CDR2 FQDESV (reference sequence). CDR3 length equals 19 residues. The CDR3 region has the DNA TGTGCCAGCAGCTTAGGTGGACTAGCGGGAAAAGCTAGCACAGATACGCAGTATTTT. Translated, it gives CASSLGGLAGKASTDTQYF.

The chain couples TRBV5-8 to TRBJ2-7, with D uncertain. This CDR3 has 15 residues. V was clipped by 4 bases and J by 0 bases, with 14 bases between them. Germline CDR1 is SGHTS and CDR2 is YDEGEE. The CDR3 DNA reads TGTGCCAGCAGCCTAGGCGTCACCAGCTCCTACGAGCAGTACTTC. This sequence encodes CASSLGVTSSYEQYF.

The V and J genes are TRBV15 and TRBJ2-7; no clear D. Trimming took off 4 bases at V and 4 bases at J, with 11 bases between the two ends. Germline V CDR1 and CDR2: LNHNV, YYDKDF (reference sequence). This CDR3 comprises 13 residues. In nucleotides, the CDR3 is TGTGCCACCAGCATTCGGATAGGTTACGAGCAGTACTTC. Protein product: CATSIRIGYEQYF.

This chain connects TRBV19 to TRBJ2-7, with D perhaps TRBD1 or TRBD2 (5 bases each). V lost 7 bases, J lost 1 base, and 17 bases lay in between. Germline CDR1 LNHDA, CDR2 SQIVND (reference sequence). The length of the CDR3 is 15 residues. The CDR3 DNA follows: TGTGCCAGTACCCCTACATGGGGGAATTCCTACGAGCAGTACTTC. This gives the protein CASTPTWGNSYEQYF.

This clonotype occurred a few times. The gene calls are TRBV10-3 and TRBJ2-7, with D perhaps matching TRBD2 (5 bases). Looked up from germline, CDR1 is ENHRY and CDR2 is SYGVKD. The V gene lost 10 bases and the J gene lost 6 bases, with 22 bases spanning the gap. This CDR3 spans 14 amino acids. The CDR3 region is CATSGGGLGGEQYF. As DNA, the CDR3 is TGTGCCACCTCGGGCGGAGGACTCGGTGGCGAGCAGTACTTC.

The V gene is TRBV20-1, the J gene TRBJ1-1, with unresolved D. Germline loops: CDR1 DFQATT, CDR2 SNEGSKA (reference sequence). The germline V and J ends were trimmed by 6 bases and 1 base, with 9 bases remaining between them. The CDR3 covers 12 residues. The CDR3 DNA reads as TGCAGTGCAGTTGAAGAGAACACTGAAGCTTTCTTT. It codes for CSAVEENTEAFF.

This clonotype has only a few counts. The rearrangement links TRBV27 to TRBJ2-3, with 12 bases matching TRBD2. This CDR3 is built from 17 residues. CDR1 and CDR2 from the germline V gene are MNHEY and SMNVEV (reference sequence). J was trimmed by 10 bases and V by 10 bases; bases with no gene match: 21. The CDR3 here is CATQTSGGPGTYKAQYF. CDR3 DNA sequence: TGTGCCACACAGACTAGCGGGGGCCCGGGAACCTATAAGGCGCAGTATTTT.

This clonotype was detected many times. CDR3 sequence (DNA): TGTGCCAGCCTTTACAATGAGCAGTTCTTC. Translating it yields CASLYNEQFF. The chain uses TRBV2 and TRBJ2-1; D is unresolved. CDR1 SNHLY and CDR2 FYNNEI come from the germline V gene. The germline V and J ends were trimmed by 8 bases and 4 bases, with 3 bases remaining between them. CDR3 length: 10 residues.

The rearrangement uses TRBV2 and TRBJ1-2, with 7 bases lining up with TRBD1. From germline, CDR1 is SNHLY and CDR2 FYNNEI. V shed 4 bases and J 4 bases; nucleotides not matched to a gene: 3. This CDR3 contains 13 residues. CDR3 nucleotides: TGTGCCAGCAGTGCGACAGGGTCCTATGGCTACACCTTC. Its protein product is CASSATGSYGYTF.

There are many counts of this clonotype. The chain couples TRBV5-6 to TRBJ1-2, with a tentative D call TRBD1 (5 bases). Germline V gene lookup returns CDR1 SGHDT and CDR2 YYEEEE. CDR3 length: 13 residues. V lost 3 bases to trimming and J lost 4 bases, with 10 bases between them. The DNA for the CDR3 is TGTGCCAGCAGCTCCGCAGGGTCCTATGGCTACACCTTC. The encoded protein is CASSSAGSYGYTF.

This clonotype was counted ten times or more. CDR3 coding DNA: TGTGCCAGCACCCTCATAGCGGGTAACTCCTACAATGAGCAGTTCTTC. It codes for CASTLIAGNSYNEQFF. The chain carries TRBV7-2 and TRBJ2-1; 7 nucleotides match TRBD2. The V segment lost 7 bases and the J segment 0 bases; nucleotides outside the gene matches: 9. The CDR3 is 16 amino acids. The germline CDR1 and CDR2 sequences are SGHTA and FQGNSA.

This clonotype has ten or more counts. This CDR3 reads CASSYTGGNEQFF. CDR3 nucleotide sequence: TGTGCCAGCAGTTACACGGGAGGCAATGAGCAGTTCTTC. The V gene is TRBV6-2 or TRBV6-3, the J gene TRBJ2-1, with 7 bases fitting TRBD2. Germline V gives CDR1 MNHEY, CDR2 SVGEGT. There are 13 residues in the CDR3. V shed 2 bases, J shed 6 bases, and the junction held 1 base outside the gene matches.

The chain uses TRBV4-1 and TRBJ2-5; 7 bases agree with TRBD1. The CDR3 totals 15 residues. The germline V gene encodes CDR1 MGHRA and CDR2 YSYEKL. With 0 bases clipped from V and 5 bases from J, the junction kept 6 bases outside the gene matches. CDR3 loop: CASSQDGRGQETQYF. The CDR3, as DNA: TGCGCCAGCAGCCAAGATGGCAGGGGACAGGAGACCCAGTACTTC.

At least ten counts were recorded for this clonotype. V gene TRBV2 combines with J gene TRBJ1-5, with D perhaps TRBD1 (5 bases). Germline lookup yields CDR1 SNHLY and CDR2 FYNNEI. This CDR3 is 18 amino acids long. Trimming shortened V by 7 bases and J by 0 bases, and 22 bases separated the two germline ends. This chain's CDR3 is CASNRNLGEEVSNQPQHF. DNA of the CDR3: TGTGCCAGCAATCGAAACTTGGGGGAAGAAGTTAGCAATCAGCCCCAGCATTTT.

This sequence joins TRBV2 and TRBJ2-7; D remains unclear. V was cut by 3 bases and J by 0 bases, with 24 bases left in between. The CDR3 runs 19 residues. The germline V gene has CDR1 SNHLY and CDR2 FYNNEI. The CDR3: CASSEVASSSPTFSYEQYF. As DNA, the CDR3 is TGTGCCAGCAGTGAGGTTGCCAGCAGTTCCCCGACTTTCTCCTACGAGCAGTACTTC.

There are a few counts of this clonotype. The chain combines TRBV25-1 with TRBJ1-1; possibly TRBD1 for D (6 bases). V dropped 4 bases and J dropped 2 bases, with 14 bases sitting between them. This CDR3 spans 15 amino acids. Germline CDR1 reads MGHDK; CDR2 reads SYGVNS. The CDR3 bases are TGTGCCAGCAGTGGACACAGGGCGGGTAACACTGAAGCTTTCTTT. It codes for CASSGHRAGNTEAFF.

The V gene is TRBV10-1, the J gene TRBJ1-2; possibly TRBD1 for D (6 bases). Looked up from germline, CDR1 is WNHNN and CDR2 is SYGVQD (reference sequence). V was shortened by 6 bases and J by 2 bases, with 10 bases between the two germline ends. The CDR3 has 13 amino acids. CDR3 nucleotide sequence: TGCGCCAGCAGCAGGGACACCAACTATGGCTACACCTTC. This encodes CASSRDTNYGYTF.

This clonotype was detected ten times or more. The CDR3 DNA follows: TGTGCCAGCAGGGGCCGTACAGGGGCAGGAAGCTCCTACGAGCAGTACTTC. Translating gives CASRGRTGAGSSYEQYF. The chain combines TRBV5-6 with TRBJ2-7; 7 positions agree with TRBD1. Germline V gives CDR1 SGHDT, CDR2 YYEEEE. J was trimmed by 0 bases and V by 5 bases; bases with no gene match: 14. This CDR3 is built from 17 residues.

This clonotype occurred many times. V gene TRBV20-1 combines with J gene TRBJ2-1, with unresolved D. Germline V gene sequence: CDR1 DFQATT, CDR2 SNEGSKA (reference sequence). V lost 4 bases to trimming and J lost 10 bases, with 14 bases between them. The CDR3 contains 12 residues. CDR3 DNA sequence: TGCAGTGCTAACGCAGAGTCCCAAGAGCAGTTCTTC. It encodes CSANAESQEQFF.

CDR3 sequence (DNA): TGTGCCAGCAGCTTAGGCAGGACCTATAATTCACCCCTCCACTTT. Translating gives CASSLGRTYNSPLHF. The chain joins TRBV7-9 to TRBJ1-6; D is undetermined. Trimming stripped 1 base from V and 2 bases from J, with 6 bases between. The CDR3 has 15 residues. Germline V gene lookup returns CDR1 SEHNR and CDR2 FQNEAQ (reference sequence).

This clonotype has more than one count but fewer than ten. V usage is TRBV24-1 and J usage is TRBJ2-1; 10 bases agree with TRBD2. The length of the CDR3 is 16 residues. Germline lookup yields CDR1 KGHDR and CDR2 SFDVKD. The ends lost 4 bases at V and 6 bases at J; junction bases unmatched: 8. CDR3: CATSDPSGGAGNEQFF. CDR3 sequence (DNA): TGTGCCACCAGTGACCCAAGCGGGGGGGCAGGCAATGAGCAGTTCTTC.

This chain joins TRBV9 and TRBJ2-3, with a possible D match to TRBD2 (6 bases). This CDR3 has 16 amino acids. Germline V gene data show CDR1 as SGDLS and CDR2 as YYNGEE. V was cut by 0 bases and J by 2 bases, with 13 bases left in between. The CDR3 is CASSVGLAAVTDTQYF. The CDR3 nucleotides read TGTGCCAGCAGCGTAGGATTAGCGGCCGTCACAGATACGCAGTATTTT. Full variable domain (outside the CDR3, taken from reference TRBV9 and TRBJ2-3): DSGVTQTPKHLITATGQRVTLRCSPRSGDLSVYWYQQSLDQGLQFLIQYYNGEERAKGNILERFSAQQFPDLHSELNLSSLELGDSALYFCASSVGLAAVTDTQYFGPGTRLTVL.